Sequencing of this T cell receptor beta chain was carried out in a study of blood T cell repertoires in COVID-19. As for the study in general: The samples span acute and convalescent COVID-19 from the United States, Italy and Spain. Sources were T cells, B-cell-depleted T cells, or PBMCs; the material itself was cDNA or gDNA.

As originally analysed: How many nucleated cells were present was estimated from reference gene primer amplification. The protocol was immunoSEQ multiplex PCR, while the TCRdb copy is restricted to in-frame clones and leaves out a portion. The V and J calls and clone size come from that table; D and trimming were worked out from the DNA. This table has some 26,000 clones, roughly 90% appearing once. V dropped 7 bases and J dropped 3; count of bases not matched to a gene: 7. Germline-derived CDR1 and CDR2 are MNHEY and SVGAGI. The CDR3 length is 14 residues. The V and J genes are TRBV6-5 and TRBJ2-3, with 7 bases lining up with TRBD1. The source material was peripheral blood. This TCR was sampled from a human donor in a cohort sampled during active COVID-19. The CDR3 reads CASTLRGQTDTQYF. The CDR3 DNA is TGTGCCAGCACTCTAAGGGGGCAGACAGATACGCAGTATTTT.